A selection of T cell receptor beta chains follows, all from one sample in a study of blood T cell repertoires in COVID-19. Produced via immunoSEQ multiplex PCR; TCRdb's table is partial and in-frame only. This repertoire shows tens of thousands of clones, around 80% found once; its top ten account for more than 10%. The source material was peripheral blood. These TCRs come from a man aged 50-59 years with COVID-19, enrolled during active disease. Both conserved end residues are part of each CDR3. The D gene is left open where the match is weak. Size is omitted from some rows. Given values are once, few, many or a class for expanded clones.

CDR3: CASSRNSPGPVTQETQYF; DNA: TGTGCCAGCAGCCGGAATTCCCCAGGGCCAGTAACCCAAGAGACCCAGTACTTC; size: NA; V: TRBV7-2; J: TRBJ2-5; D: NA
CDR3: CASSPRTSGGADEQFF; DNA: TGTGCCAGCTCACCTCGGACTAGCGGGGGGGCTGATGAGCAGTTCTTC; size: once; V: TRBV18; J: TRBJ2-1; D: TRBD2
CDR3: CASSLEGGLTEAFF; DNA: TGTGCCAGCAGCTTGGAAGGGGGCCTCACTGAAGCTTTCTTT; size: NA; V: TRBV5-6; J: TRBJ1-1; D: TRBD1
CDR3: CASSFVPTGTGPGEQYF; DNA: TGCGCCAGCAGCTTTGTGCCAACCGGGACAGGGCCGGGCGAGCAGTACTTC; size: NA; V: TRBV5-1; J: TRBJ2-7; D: TRBD1
CDR3: CASSAGHTNEKLFF; DNA: TGTGCCAGCTCAGCGGGGCATACTAATGAAAAACTGTTTTTT; size: once; V: TRBV18; J: TRBJ1-4; D: NA
CDR3: CASSLRRDTTNTEAFF; DNA: TGTGCCAGCTCGCTGCGCCGGGACACCACAAACACTGAAGCTTTCTTT; size: NA; V: TRBV18; J: TRBJ1-1; D: NA
CDR3: CASSLGPVRGRSNQPQHF; DNA: TGTGCCAGCAGCTTGGGTCCGGTCAGGGGGCGAAGCAATCAGCCCCAGCATTTT; size: NA; V: TRBV5-5; J: TRBJ1-5; D: TRBD1
CDR3: CASSLSGGAQIFNEQFF; DNA: TGTGCCAGCAGCCTCTCCGGGGGGGCTCAAATATTCAATGAGCAGTTCTTC; size: large; V: TRBV7-3; J: TRBJ2-1; D: TRBD2
CDR3: CAWSVLQRSAYEQYF; DNA: TGTGCCTGGAGTGTACTGCAGCGAAGCGCCTACGAGCAGTACTTC; size: once; V: TRBV30; J: TRBJ2-7; D: NA
CDR3: CASSFSGHHGGPVERETQYF; DNA: TGTGCCAGCAGTTTTTCCGGACACCACGGGGGGCCGGTAGAACGGGAGACCCAGTACTTC; size: NA; V: TRBV28; J: TRBJ2-5; D: NA